Presented here are 20 T cell receptor beta chains from one specimen sequenced in a study of beta chain features in type 1 diabetes. Study-wide findings and caveats: For Type 1 diabetes patients, all four CD4+ subsets carried TCRB CDR3s that were moderately but significantly shorter.

cDNA synthesis used the whole RNA isolate, giving expressed TCRB sequences. Some clones are missing from TCRdb's copy, which holds only in-frame ones; the method was immunoSEQ multiplex PCR. There are approximately 270,000 clones in the sample; roughly an eighth occur only once, and 0.017% lies in the top ten. For these TCRs, the target antigens are not known. The sample consisted of naive CD4+ T cells from blood. The receptors were sampled from a man between 25 and 39 years old with type 1 diabetes.

Concerning this clone itself: Other DNA sequences in the sample encode the same CDR3. The chain carries TRBV6-5 and TRBJ2-1; 7 bases are a match to TRBD1. The CDR3 has 13 amino acids. Germline-derived CDR1 and CDR2 are MNHEY and SVGAGI. The V and J ends lost 5 bases and 3 bases, in that order; junction bases with no gene match: 1. CDR3 in amino acids: CASSRDSYNEQFF. The DNA for the CDR3 is TGTGCCAGCAGTCGGGACAGCTACAATGAGCAGTTCTTC.

This sequence joins TRBV6-4 and TRBJ2-2, with a tentative D call TRBD1 (5 bases). Trimming pared 4 bases from V and 0 bases from J, leaving 12 bases between. Germline CDR1 is MRHNA and CDR2 is SNTAGT. This CDR3 has 16 amino acids. CDR3 DNA sequence: TGTGCCAGCAGTGTGTGGTCAGGGACGAACACCGGGGAGCTGTTTTTT. It yields the protein CASSVWSGTNTGELFF.

V gene TRBV29-1 combines with J gene TRBJ2-3, with 10 bases fitting TRBD1. Germline V gene sequence: CDR1 SQVTM, CDR2 ANQGSEA. The CDR3 consists of 14 residues. The CDR3 DNA is TGCGGATCTAGGGACAGGGGTATCACAGATACGCAGTATTTT. Amino acids: CGSRDRGITDTQYF.

This clone was seen a handful of times. The chain carries TRBV7-2 and TRBJ2-1; the D gene is possibly TRBD2 (6 bases). The V and J ends lost 4 bases and 3 bases respectively, with 13 bases between them. The CDR3 totals 15 residues. The V gene's germline CDR1 is SGHTA and CDR2 FQGNSA. The CDR3 region is CASSWTGTRYNEQFF. In nucleotides, the CDR3 is TGTGCCAGCAGCTGGACCGGGACTCGCTACAATGAGCAGTTCTTC.

This clone was counted only a few times. The rearrangement joins TRBV5-1 to TRBJ1-1; unclear D gene. This CDR3 is built from 15 residues. The V gene lost 4 bases and the J gene lost 0 bases, with 13 bases spanning the gap. CDR1 is SGHRS, CDR2 YFSETQ, per germline. CDR3 sequence: CASSPGSAMNTEAFF. As DNA, the CDR3 is TGCGCCAGCAGCCCCGGGTCAGCCATGAACACTGAAGCTTTCTTT.

The rearrangement uses TRBV4-3 and TRBJ2-7; TRBD2 might be the D (5 bases). The CDR3 is made up of 14 amino acids. The V gene lost 0 bases and the J gene lost 9 bases, with 15 bases spanning the gap. The germline V gene has CDR1 LGHNA and CDR2 YSLEER. CDR3 residues: CASSQDGLGSVQYF. CDR3 in DNA: TGCGCCAGCAGCCAAGACGGTTTAGGGAGCGTGCAGTACTTC.

This rearrangement joins TRBV6-6 to TRBJ2-2, with 7 bases identical to TRBD2. Germline V lookup: CDR1 MNHNY, CDR2 SVGAGI (reference sequence). The junction had 6 bases not matched to a gene; V was cut back by 6 bases and J by 5 bases. This CDR3 is 14 amino acids long. In DNA, the CDR3 is TGTGCCAGCAGCGGGAGGACCCTGACCGGGGAGCTGTTTTTT. It yields the protein CASSGRTLTGELFF.

This chain uses TRBV6-1 with TRBJ1-2; possible D gene TRBD1, 6 bases. V lost 6 bases and J 1 base, leaving 9 bases between the germline ends. In germline, CDR1 is MNHNS, CDR2 SASEGT. This CDR3 region has 13 residues. The CDR3 spells CASRGQNNYGYTF. The CDR3 bases are TGTGCCAGCAGGGGACAAAATAACTATGGCTACACCTTC.

V is TRBV5-1 and J is TRBJ2-1, with TRBD1 as a possible D gene (6 bases). Germline V gives CDR1 SGHRS, CDR2 YFSETQ. The CDR3 is made up of 14 amino acids. V lost 2 bases to trimming and J lost 4 bases, with 10 bases between them. CDR3 DNA sequence: TGCGCCAGCAGCTTCGCAGGGGATTACAATGAGCAGTTCTTC. Protein: CASSFAGDYNEQFF.

Worth noting for this clone: Other DNA sequences from this sample encode an identical CDR3 as well. The chain recombines TRBV9 with TRBJ2-2; TRBD1 matches at 9 bases. The CDR3 is made up of 15 amino acids. The junction had 1 base not matched to a gene; V was cut back by 0 bases and J by 4 bases. CDR1 is SGDLS, CDR2 YYNGEE, per germline. Here the CDR3 DNA reads TGTGCCAGCAGCGTAGGGGACAGGGCCACCGGGGAGCTGTTTTTT. Protein sequence: CASSVGDRATGELFF.

This clone turned up a few times. The rearrangement links TRBV28 to TRBJ1-5; 9 positions match TRBD1. CDR1 is MDHEN, CDR2 SYDVKM, per germline. J was trimmed by 5 bases and V by 10 bases; bases with no gene match: 9. The CDR3 extends over 14 amino acids. Here the CDR3 reads CATADRGEYQPQHF. The CDR3 nucleotides read TGTGCCACCGCGGACAGGGGCGAGTATCAGCCCCAGCATTTT.

A few counts support this clone. CDR3 sequence reads: CASSLAGNTEAFF. As DNA, the CDR3 is TGTGCCAGCAGCTTGGCCGGGAACACTGAAGCTTTCTTT. This chain links TRBV5-6 with TRBJ1-1; D remains unclear. This CDR3 contains 13 residues. Germline-derived CDR1 and CDR2 are SGHDT and YYEEEE. V was clipped by 0 bases and J by 1 base, with 4 bases between them. Complete variable domain (other parts from reference TRBV5-6 and TRBJ1-1): DAGVTQSPTHLIKTRGQQVTLRCSPKSGHDTVSWYQQALGQGPQFIFQYYEEEERQRGNFPDRFSGHQFPNYSSELNVNALLLGDSALYLCASSLAGNTEAFFGQGTRLTVV.

Only a few counts were recorded for this clone. The chain recombines TRBV7-2 with TRBJ1-5; D gene ambiguous. Germline CDR1 SGHTA, CDR2 FQGNSA. CDR3 length: 18 amino acids. V was cut by 1 base and J by 2 bases, with 18 bases left in between. In DNA, the CDR3 is TGTGCCAGCAGCTTAGAAGGTAGCAGCCGCGGTGGCAATCAGCCCCAGCATTTT. It codes for CASSLEGSSRGGNQPQHF.

This clone was found a few times. The rearrangement links TRBV2 to TRBJ2-1; 12 bases align to TRBD1. J lost 9 bases, V lost 8 bases, and 11 bases had no gene match. The germline V gene encodes CDR1 SNHLY and CDR2 FYNNEI. This CDR3 contains 15 residues. CDR3 nucleotide sequence: TGTGCCAGCGGCCACCGGGACAGGGGGCGAGGTGAGCAGTTCTTC. As protein: CASGHRDRGRGEQFF.

Only a few counts were recorded for this clone. The rearrangement uses TRBV18 and TRBJ2-5; tentative D call: TRBD1 (6 bases). The V and J ends lost 4 bases and 3 bases respectively, with 9 bases between them. The CDR3 runs 13 residues. Germline CDR1 reads KGHSH; CDR2 reads LQKENI. CDR3 region: CASSRSGEETQYF. The CDR3 DNA reads TGTGCCAGCTCACGCTCAGGGGAAGAGACCCAGTACTTC.

CDR3 loop: CASSASSSGIISYNEQFF. DNA of the CDR3: TGTGCCAGCAGTGCGAGCTCTAGCGGGATCATCTCCTACAATGAGCAGTTCTTC. The chain has TRBV6-1 and TRBJ2-1, with 9 positions matching TRBD2. CDR1 and CDR2 (germline): MNHNS, SASEGT. The CDR3 runs to 18 residues. V trimming: 4 bases; J trimming: 0 bases; junction bases outside the gene matches: 10.

The V gene is TRBV7-8, the J gene TRBJ2-5; 10 bases align to TRBD2. CDR3 size: 17 residues. Trimming at V came to 2 bases and at J to 2 bases, leaving 8 bases not matched to a gene. The germline gives CDR1 SGHVS, CDR2 FQNEAQ. CDR3: CASSLRGLAGAQETQYF. DNA of the CDR3: TGTGCCAGCAGCTTAAGGGGCCTAGCGGGAGCTCAAGAGACCCAGTACTTC.

J is TRBJ2-1 and V is TRBV4-2, with 7 bases aligning to TRBD1. The CDR3 covers 15 residues. Germline-derived CDR1 and CDR2 are LGHNA and YNFKEQ. J was trimmed by 0 bases and V by 4 bases; bases with no gene match: 3. The CDR3 coding sequence is TGTGCCAGCAGCCGCGACAGGGCCTCCTACAATGAGCAGTTCTTC. Translated: CASSRDRASYNEQFF.

This clone was seen only a few times. V and J are TRBV7-9 and TRBJ1-3, with unresolved D. This CDR3 comprises 15 residues. CDR1 and CDR2 from the germline V gene are SEHNR and FQNEAQ (reference sequence). The V end was cut by 10 bases, the J end by 3 bases, with 19 bases between. CDR3 region: CAIPRHREYGNTIYF. The DNA of the CDR3 is TGTGCCATCCCTCGCCACCGGGAGTATGGAAACACCATATATTTT.

This sequence joins TRBV9 and TRBJ2-1; 9 positions agree with TRBD1. Looked up from germline, CDR1 is SGDLS and CDR2 is YYNGEE. V lost 0 bases to trimming and J lost 5 bases; unmatched junction nucleotides: 0. The CDR3 runs 14 residues. CDR3 in DNA: TGTGCCAGCAGCGTAGGGACAGGGGACAATGAGCAGTTCTTC. Encoded protein: CASSVGTGDNEQFF. The full variable domain, completed using reference TRBV9 and TRBJ2-1, is DSGVTQTPKHLITATGQRVTLRCSPRSGDLSVYWYQQSLDQGLQFLIQYYNGEERAKGNILERFSAQQFPDLHSELNLSSLELGDSALYFCASSVGTGDNEQFFGPGTRLTVL.